These 16 T cell receptor beta chains originate from one sample sequenced in a study of cytomegalovirus exposure and HLA in healthy donors. The PCR employed 60 Vbeta primers together with 13 Jbeta primers. Profiled with immunoSEQ multiplex PCR; TCRdb holds only in-frame clones, not every one. This sample carries some 150,000 clones, 82% of them seen once, and the ten largest clones take about 10%. The sequenced material came from PBMCs. The source is a man aged 45-65 years in good health and CMV-seropositive.

J is TRBJ2-1 and V is TRBV11-1, with a tentative D call TRBD2 (5 bases). Germline V gives CDR1 SGHAT, CDR2 FQDESV (reference sequence). This CDR3 region has 14 residues. V gave up 5 bases and J gave up 6 bases, with 14 bases separating them. The CDR3 region is CASSRTGSGNEQFF. The DNA for the CDR3 is TGTGCCAGCAGCCGGACTGGAAGCGGCAATGAGCAGTTCTTC.

The chain uses TRBV6-5 and TRBJ2-1; D gene ambiguous. Germline-derived CDR1 and CDR2 are MNHEY and SVGAGI. The CDR3 extends over 16 amino acids. Deletions cut 0 bases from V and 1 base from J, with 10 bases between. In DNA form, the CDR3 reads TGTGCCAGCAGTTACTCGAATCGGAGATCCTACAATGAGCAGTTCTTC. Its protein product is CASSYSNRRSYNEQFF.

This chain connects TRBV4-3 to TRBJ1-1; D gene uncertain. The CDR3 sequence is 14 residues long. Germline V lookup: CDR1 LGHNA, CDR2 YSLEER. Trimming cost V 0 bases and J 4 bases, with 9 bases left between them. The DNA for the CDR3 is TGCGCCAGCAGCCAAGAATGGCCTGGCACTGAAGCTTTCTTT. Translation: CASSQEWPGTEAFF.

The gene calls are TRBV2 and TRBJ2-6; D might be TRBD1 (5 bases). Germline V gene lookup returns CDR1 SNHLY and CDR2 FYNNEI. V was pared by 9 bases and J by 0 bases, with 15 bases between. The CDR3 runs to 16 residues. CDR3 loop: CARGVAGISGANVLTF. CDR3 coding DNA: TGTGCCAGAGGGGTAGCCGGAATCTCTGGGGCCAACGTCCTGACTTTC.

The chain uses TRBV7-6 and TRBJ1-5; D is possibly TRBD1 (5 bases). The germline CDR1 and CDR2 sequences are SGHVS and FNYEAQ. V shed 2 bases and J shed 7 bases, with 9 bases lying between them. The CDR3 runs to 13 residues. The CDR3 DNA sequence: TGTGCCAGCAGCTTATGGGGGGGACAGCCCCAGCATTTT. Translating it yields CASSLWGGQPQHF.

This chain joins TRBV19 and TRBJ2-7, with 12 bases fitting TRBD2. Germline V gene data show CDR1 as LNHDA and CDR2 as SQIVND (reference sequence). The CDR3 length is 15 residues. Germline trimming cut 4 bases from V and 4 bases from J; bases unmatched to any gene: 5. The CDR3 DNA is TGTGCCAGTAGTAACCGACTAGCGGGGGTGTACGAGCAGTACTTC. This gives the protein CASSNRLAGVYEQYF.

The genes are TRBV20-1 and TRBJ2-7; D remains ambiguous. The CDR3 sequence is 11 residues long. V was cut by 3 bases and J by 6 bases, with 9 bases left in between. Germline V gene lookup returns CDR1 DFQATT and CDR2 SNEGSKA (reference sequence). CDR3 sequence reads: CSASGQIEQYF. The CDR3 DNA sequence: TGCAGTGCTAGTGGGCAGATCGAGCAGTACTTC.

In its sample, this clone was seen a few times. The V and J genes are TRBV11-3 and TRBJ2-5, with TRBD1 matching 7 bases. V shed 5 bases, J shed 1 base, and the junction held 4 bases outside the gene matches. The CDR3 totals 14 residues. The germline CDR1 and CDR2 sequences are SGHNT and YENEEA. CDR3 sequence: CASSRRGTQETQYF. CDR3 bases: TGTGCCAGCAGCCGCAGGGGGACCCAAGAGACCCAGTACTTC.

This chain connects TRBV6-6 to TRBJ2-3; TRBD1 might be the D (7 bases). Germline values: CDR1 MNHNY, CDR2 SVGAGI (reference sequence). V was clipped by 8 bases and J by 0 bases, with 18 bases between them. The CDR3 extends over 16 amino acids. The CDR3 sequence is CASQTQGGSSTDTQYF. The CDR3 DNA reads as TGTGCCAGCCAGACCCAGGGGGGTTCAAGCACAGATACGCAGTATTTT.

The chain joins TRBV2 to TRBJ2-3, with a tentative D call TRBD1 (5 bases). The CDR3 is made up of 14 amino acids. Trimming pared 7 bases from V and 3 bases from J, leaving 14 bases between. Germline V gene data show CDR1 as SNHLY and CDR2 as FYNNEI. The CDR3 region is CASKSGYGTDTQYF. The CDR3 nucleotides read TGTGCCAGCAAATCAGGGTACGGGACAGATACGCAGTATTTT.

The chain joins TRBV7-3 to TRBJ2-1; D is perhaps TRBD2 (6 bases). The CDR3 runs to 14 residues. Germline loops: CDR1 SGHTA, CDR2 FQGTGA. V lost 0 bases and J lost 5, with 8 bases in between. The DNA for the CDR3 is TGTGCCAGCAGCTTAACTAGCGGAGACAATGAGCAGTTCTTC. Its translation is CASSLTSGDNEQFF.

This chain connects TRBV25-1 to TRBJ2-1, with 10 bases identical to TRBD2. CDR1 and CDR2 (germline): MGHDK, SYGVNS. V gave up 2 bases and J gave up 11 bases; unmatched junction bases: 6. This CDR3 region has 14 residues. For the CDR3, the DNA is TGTGCCAGCAGTGAAAACCTAGCGGGAGAGAAGCAGTTCTTC. Encoded protein: CASSENLAGEKQFF.

The CDR3 bases are TGTGCCAGCAGTTTTGCTGGGGCCCAAGAGACCCAGTACTTC. Its protein is CASSFAGAQETQYF. The rearrangement joins TRBV5-4 to TRBJ2-5; a weak D match, TRBD1 (5 bases). The V end was cut by 5 bases, the J end by 1 base, with 12 bases between. The V gene's germline CDR1 is SGHNT and CDR2 YYREEE (reference sequence). This CDR3 is built from 14 residues. Complete variable domain (other parts from reference TRBV5-4 and TRBJ2-5): ETGVTQSPTHLIKTRGQQVTLRCSSQSGHNTVSWYQQALGQGPQFIFQYYREEENGRGNFPPRFSGLQFPNYSSELNVNALELDDSALYLCASSFAGAQETQYFGPGTRLLVL.

V usage is TRBV13 and J usage is TRBJ2-1, with TRBD1 matching 10 bases. The length of the CDR3 is 15 residues. V dropped 5 bases and J dropped 6; count of bases not matched to a gene: 7. Germline assignment: CDR1 PRHDT and CDR2 FYEKMQ (reference sequence). The CDR3 reads CASSPGTGAGNEQFF. CDR3 sequence (DNA): TGTGCCAGCAGCCCGGGGACAGGGGCGGGCAATGAGCAGTTCTTC.

The sample holds one count of this clone. The V call is TRBV7-3, the J call TRBJ2-1; 8 bases fit TRBD2. The CDR3 consists of 13 residues. Germline V gene data show CDR1 as SGHTA and CDR2 as FQGTGA. Trimming took 10 bases from V and 6 from J; bases not matched to a gene: 8. CDR3 nucleotide sequence: TGTGCCACCTCCCAAGGGACTAGCAATGAGCAGTTCTTC. This codes for CATSQGTSNEQFF.

The chain carries TRBV19 and TRBJ2-7, with D possibly being TRBD2 (6 bases). Germline values: CDR1 LNHDA, CDR2 SQIVND (reference sequence). This CDR3 region has 15 residues. The ends were cut back, 1 base at V and 5 bases at J, with 15 bases in the middle. The CDR3 DNA reads TGTGCCAGTAGTATAGTCCCGGGGGTGAAGCACGAGCAGTACTTC. Its translation is CASSIVPGVKHEQYF.